This T cell receptor (beta chain) was retrieved from a study of post-analysis software for immune sequencing data. Study as a whole: The courses of disease that were included comprised relapsing-remitting, secondary progressive and progressive-relapsing multiple sclerosis.

Germline assignment: CDR1 LGHDT and CDR2 YNNKEL (reference sequence). This CDR3 region has 15 residues. With regard to this clonotype: As yet, its antigen is unknown.

Built from TCR beta cDNA, the libraries had unique molecular identifiers in them. Out of roughly 1 to 11 million T cells, about 500,000 cDNA molecules were generated. TCRdb redid the calling of the PCR reads with MiXCR, one entry per CDR3 protein. The sample contains 350,000 to 450,000 distinct CDR3 sequences, about 40% of which appear only once. General study points: In patients, about 5 TRBV segments were more frequent than in controls, with TRBV5-6, TRBV5-1 and TRBV20-1 among them. Diversity measured as normalized Chao1 was significantly lower in multiple sclerosis patients than in controls.

Sequenced: blood. This sequence joins TRBV3-1 and TRBJ2-4; TRBD2 aligns across 8 bases. Judging by the DNA end, TRBJ2-7 fits better; the J call may be wrong. The receptor was isolated from a girl aged 2 to 10 with multiple sclerosis. The CDR3 bases are TGTGCCAGCAGCCAAGCCGGGGGGGCCCCCTACGAGCAGTACTTC. Translated: CASSQAGGAPYEQYF.